The 26 T cell receptor beta chains in this list originate from one sample, sequenced in a study of cytomegalovirus exposure and HLA in healthy donors. Both 60 Vbeta primers and 13 Jbeta primers went into the PCR. Sequencing was performed with immunoSEQ multiplex PCR; in TCRdb, only in-frame clones are kept and a portion is missing. The top ten hold approximately 2.2% of the sample, which has about 120,000 clones, approximately 81% seen once. The sequenced sample was PBMCs. The receptors come from a middle-aged woman in good health and CMV-seronegative.

This rearrangement joins TRBV19 to TRBJ1-1; 7 bases are a match to TRBD1. CDR3 size: 14 residues. V trimming: 3 bases; J trimming: 10 bases; junction bases outside the gene matches: 11. CDR1 and CDR2 (germline): LNHDA, SQIVND (reference sequence). The CDR3 DNA sequence: TGTGCCAGTAGTATTCCGGGACAGACGAGAATAGCTTTCTTT. Its protein is CASSIPGQTRIAFF.

As regards this clone: Germline and junction disagree at one end, which may indicate a read error. J is TRBJ2-2 and V is TRBV7-9; D is unresolved. Germline assignment: CDR1 SEHNR and CDR2 FQNEAQ (reference sequence). The CDR3 has 13 amino acids. The CDR3 is CSSMVDFTGELFF. In DNA form, the CDR3 reads TGTTCCAGCATGGTAGACTTCACCGGGGAGCTGTTTTTT.

This sequence joins TRBV2 and TRBJ2-1; 8 bases line up with TRBD2. CDR1 is SNHLY, CDR2 FYNNEI, per germline. The CDR3 consists of 14 residues. V shed 7 bases and J 0 bases; nucleotides not matched to a gene: 2. CDR3 loop: CASMSGSSYNEQFF. The CDR3 nucleotides read TGTGCCAGCATGAGCGGGAGCTCCTACAATGAGCAGTTCTTC.

This chain joins TRBV7-9 and TRBJ2-1, with 7 bases identical to TRBD2. The CDR3 spans 15 residues. In germline, CDR1 is SEHNR, CDR2 FQNEAQ (reference sequence). The junction had 4 bases not matched to a gene; V was cut back by 0 bases and J by 5 bases. The CDR3 spells CASSLANGGNNEQFF. In DNA, the CDR3 is TGTGCCAGCAGCTTAGCAAACGGGGGGAACAATGAGCAGTTCTTC.

The chain joins TRBV2 to TRBJ1-5, with D perhaps TRBD1 (5 bases). CDR3 size: 15 residues. V dropped 5 bases and J dropped 0 bases, with 11 bases sitting between them. Germline V gives CDR1 SNHLY, CDR2 FYNNEI. CDR3 nucleotide sequence: TGTGCCAGCAGTCCCCAGGGAAATAGCAATCAGCCCCAGCATTTT. This translates into CASSPQGNSNQPQHF.

This chain connects TRBV4-2 to TRBJ2-7; weak D call: TRBD1 (5 bases). Per the germline V gene, CDR1 is LGHNA and CDR2 is YNFKEQ. V was trimmed by 2 bases and J by 6 bases, leaving 14 bases between them. The CDR3 loop spans 14 amino acids. The CDR3 reads CASSQPSTTGEQYF. The CDR3 coding sequence is TGTGCCAGCAGCCAACCGTCAACTACAGGCGAGCAGTACTTC.

This chain connects TRBV10-3 to TRBJ2-3; TRBD2 might be the D (6 bases). CDR1 is ENHRY and CDR2 is SYGVKD in the germline V gene. V lost 7 bases to trimming and J lost 6 bases, with 14 bases between them. This CDR3 has 13 residues. For the CDR3, the DNA is TGTGCCATCACTCGGGACTTTTCGGATACGCAGTATTTT. Amino acid sequence: CAITRDFSDTQYF.

The rearrangement links TRBV4-2 to TRBJ2-3, with 12 bases identical to TRBD2. CDR1 is LGHNA and CDR2 is YNFKEQ in the germline V gene. The CDR3 runs to 16 residues. The J segment lost 4 bases and the V segment lost 3 bases, leaving 5 bases of the junction unmatched. The CDR3 region is CASSQATSGRADTQYF. In DNA form, the CDR3 reads TGTGCCAGCAGCCAGGCGACTAGCGGGAGAGCAGATACGCAGTATTTT.

This chain links TRBV7-2 with TRBJ2-7; TRBD2 aligns across 9 bases. Germline CDR1 and CDR2: SGHTA and FQGNSA. The CDR3 spans 15 residues. V shed 5 bases, J shed 12 bases, and the junction held 17 bases outside the gene matches. As DNA, the CDR3 is TGTGCCAGCAGCCTCCTACTAGCGGGTTCCCGAAAATGGTACTTC. Translating it yields CASSLLLAGSRKWYF.

The V call is TRBV2, the J call TRBJ2-1; tentatively, D is TRBD2 (7 bases). Germline CDR1 is SNHLY and CDR2 is FYNNEI. This CDR3 region has 14 residues. V lost 7 bases and J 7 bases, leaving 17 bases between the germline ends. CDR3 sequence reads: CASMVGGPRNEQFF. In DNA form, the CDR3 reads TGTGCCAGCATGGTGGGGGGGCCGAGGAATGAGCAGTTCTTC.

The V call is TRBV5-6, the J call TRBJ1-2; D may be TRBD1 (6 bases). Germline V CDR1 and CDR2: SGHDT, YYEEEE. Trimming cost V 4 bases and J 7 bases, with 23 bases left between them. This CDR3 spans 16 amino acids. This CDR3 is CASSVNSGHRTAGYTF. The CDR3 DNA follows: TGTGCCAGCAGCGTTAACTCGGGACACCGGACGGCTGGCTACACCTTC.

This clone showed up just a few times. The chain has TRBV6-4 and TRBJ2-3, with 9 bases fitting TRBD1. Germline V gene data show CDR1 as MRHNA and CDR2 as SNTAGT. With 4 bases clipped from V and 1 base from J, the junction kept 0 bases outside the gene matches. The CDR3 is made up of 14 amino acids. In nucleotides, the CDR3 is TGTGCCAGCAGTGGGACAGGGGGCACAGATACGCAGTATTTT. Amino acids: CASSGTGGTDTQYF.

The genes are TRBV14 and TRBJ2-1; TRBD1 matches at 7 bases. Per the germline V gene, CDR1 is SGHDN and CDR2 is FVKESK. The CDR3 runs 14 residues. V dropped 1 base and J dropped 8; count of bases not matched to a gene: 5. CDR3 sequence: CASSQGPDRDEQFF. In DNA form, the CDR3 reads TGTGCCAGCAGCCAAGGACCAGACAGGGATGAGCAGTTCTTC.

The chain carries TRBV7-8 and TRBJ1-5; TRBD1 is a possible D gene (6 bases). Germline-derived CDR1 and CDR2 are SGHVS and FQNEAQ. The V end lost 1 base, the J end lost 6 bases, and 13 bases lay between the germline ends. The CDR3 is made up of 15 amino acids. This chain's CDR3 is CASSLDGGQTQPQHF. The CDR3 DNA follows: TGTGCCAGCAGCTTAGATGGGGGACAAACTCAGCCCCAGCATTTT.

The chain employs TRBV7-9 and TRBJ2-5, with 7 bases lining up with TRBD2. CDR1 SEHNR and CDR2 FQNEAQ come from the germline V gene (reference sequence). The CDR3 extends over 16 amino acids. The V segment lost 4 bases and the J segment 5 bases; nucleotides outside the gene matches: 13. CDR3 in DNA: TGTGCCAGCAGCTCCCAAACCGGGGCCGGGGGGGAGACCCAGTACTTC. This sequence encodes CASSSQTGAGGETQYF.

The gene calls are TRBV7-2 and TRBJ2-3; 12 bases align to TRBD2. Germline lookup yields CDR1 SGHTA and CDR2 FQGNSA. There are 16 residues in the CDR3. After removal of 8 bases from V and 1 base from J, the junction contained 7 bases not matched to a gene. The CDR3 DNA is TGTGCCAGCTCCCCATCTAGCGGGGGGGGCACAGATACGCAGTATTTT. Its protein is CASSPSSGGGTDTQYF.

The rearrangement joins TRBV29-1 to TRBJ2-7; D is possibly TRBD1 (5 bases). V was shortened by 2 bases and J by 0 bases, with 17 bases between the two germline ends. Germline V gives CDR1 SQVTM, CDR2 ANQGSEA. The CDR3 extends over 16 amino acids. CDR3 nucleotides: TGCAGCGTTGAACTCGGGCAGGGCAGATTCTCCTACGAGCAGTACTTC. Amino acids: CSVELGQGRFSYEQYF.

The chain links TRBV7-8 to TRBJ2-2; TRBD1 agrees at 8 bases. From germline, CDR1 is SGHVS and CDR2 FQNEAQ. This CDR3 comprises 16 residues. V gave up 5 bases and J gave up 8 bases; unmatched junction bases: 13. As DNA, the CDR3 is TGTGCCAGCAGCCTCTATCGACAGGGGAGGACGGGGGAGCTGTTTTTT. This codes for CASSLYRQGRTGELFF.

There are a few counts of this clone. The chain carries TRBV2 and TRBJ1-2; possible D gene TRBD1, 6 bases. V gave up 6 bases and J gave up 4 bases, with 15 bases separating them. Germline V CDR1 and CDR2: SNHLY, FYNNEI. This CDR3 region has 14 residues. CDR3 sequence (DNA): TGTGCCAGCAGAACCACAGGGTTCGGCTATGGCTACACCTTC. Encoded protein: CASRTTGFGYGYTF.

This clone occurred once. The rearrangement uses TRBV2 and TRBJ2-1, with D perhaps TRBD2 (5 bases). Germline V lookup: CDR1 SNHLY, CDR2 FYNNEI. V lost 3 bases and J 0 bases, leaving 9 bases between the germline ends. The CDR3 runs to 15 residues. The CDR3 DNA follows: TGTGCCAGCAGTGAGTTGGGGAGCTCCTACAATGAGCAGTTCTTC. Protein sequence: CASSELGSSYNEQFF.

The V and J genes are TRBV4-2 and TRBJ2-3; possible D gene TRBD2, 6 bases. V was shortened by 0 bases and J by 4 bases, with 14 bases between the two germline ends. CDR3 length: 16 residues. Germline CDR1 and CDR2: LGHNA and YNFKEQ. The CDR3 loop reads CASSQDRGVGADTQYF. The CDR3 DNA follows: TGTGCCAGCAGCCAAGACCGCGGGGTGGGCGCAGATACGCAGTATTTT.

This clone was counted only a few times. V gene TRBV4-3 combines with J gene TRBJ1-1; D unclear. Germline V gene lookup returns CDR1 LGHNA and CDR2 YSLEER. This CDR3 has 16 residues. V shed 1 base and J shed 3 bases, with 15 bases lying between them. The DNA for the CDR3 is TGCGCCAGCAGCCAAGCGATCGAGTCCATCCACACTGAAGCTTTCTTT. This codes for CASSQAIESIHTEAFF.

This clone was observed once. The chain couples TRBV2 to TRBJ2-1; possibly TRBD2 for D (5 bases). V was clipped by 6 bases and J by 5 bases, with 11 bases between them. The CDR3 spans 13 residues. Germline V gives CDR1 SNHLY, CDR2 FYNNEI. The CDR3 sequence: CASRDSGNNEQFF. The DNA of the CDR3 is TGTGCCAGCAGGGACTCAGGAAACAATGAGCAGTTCTTC.

This clone occurred a few times. The V call is TRBV6-1, the J call TRBJ1-5; D remains ambiguous. Trimming shortened V by 4 bases and J by 2 bases, and 9 bases separated the two germline ends. From germline, CDR1 is MNHNS and CDR2 SASEGT. The CDR3 covers 14 residues. The CDR3, as DNA: TGTGCCAGCAGTGCCTTCGCAGGCAATCAGCCCCAGCATTTT. Its protein is CASSAFAGNQPQHF.

Only a few counts were recorded for this clone. V is TRBV27 and J is TRBJ2-1, with 11 nucleotides matching TRBD2. The CDR3 is 15 residues long. Germline V gives CDR1 MNHEY, CDR2 SMNVEV (reference sequence). V was pared by 7 bases and J by 3 bases, with 5 bases of the junction left unmatched. CDR3 sequence reads: CASTKTSGNYNEQFF. DNA for the CDR3: TGTGCCAGCACCAAGACTAGCGGGAACTACAATGAGCAGTTCTTC.

This clone came up once. The V gene is TRBV7-3, the J gene TRBJ1-1; D gene unclear. The germline V and J ends were trimmed by 5 bases and 8 bases, with 18 bases remaining between them. CDR3 length equals 14 residues. CDR1 is SGHTA, CDR2 FQGTGA, per germline. The CDR3 sequence: CASSPSLKGGEAFF. CDR3 sequence (DNA): TGTGCCAGCAGCCCATCATTAAAGGGAGGGGAAGCTTTCTTT.